The clone carrying this TCR beta chain was observed many times. The antigen remains unidentified. TCRdb analysed the reads with MiXCR anew, one entry per CDR3 protein. The sample records some 24,000 distinct CDR3 sequences, 20% to 25% being singletons. These data come from a study of T cell repertoires in cytomegalovirus infection. Study-wide context: Recently identified HLA-C-restricted and well-studied HLA-B-restricted CMV epitopes were used. Indicated by public TCR beta signatures were CMV infection and matching HLA type. Findings of the study overall: Public TCR beta family frequency separated CMV-and-HLA carriers, including in an independent cohort. Ex vivo responses were dominated by HLA-C-restricted CMV-specific TCR beta clonotypes.

Germline trimming cut 3 bases from V and 4 bases from J; bases unmatched to any gene: 5. The germline V gene encodes CDR1 MNHNS and CDR2 SASEGT. The CDR3 totals 15 residues. This specimen was CD8+ T cells from cultured PBMCs, taken from culture after CMV antigen stimulation. The sequence was collected from a human donor in good health (CMV status not recorded). Some clones in this sample may be carry-over from other donors' samples. The chain joins TRBV6-1 to TRBJ1-5; TRBD1 matches at 8 bases. The DNA of the CDR3 is TGTGCCAGCAGTGAGTGGACAGGGCGAAATCAGCCCCAGCATTTT. Its translation: CASSEWTGRNQPQHF.